The source of this T cell receptor beta chain is a study of blood T cell repertoires in COVID-19. Study summary: The United States, Italy and Spain supplied acute and convalescent COVID-19 samples. T cells, B-cell-depleted T cells, or PBMCs supplied cDNA or gDNA.

The length of the CDR3 is 13 residues. Trimming pared 4 bases from V and 1 base from J, leaving 8 bases between. Germline assignment: CDR1 SGDLS and CDR2 YYNGEE. This clone was detected a few times. Original data processing: Amplification with reference gene primers provided the estimates of nucleated cell counts. The repertoire was sequenced with immunoSEQ multiplex PCR; TCRdb's copy has only in-frame clones and lacks some. V and J calls and clone size are those listed in that table; D and trimming were worked out from the DNA. This sample has under 400,000 clones; around 87% occur once, and the top ten carry 1.9%. Clinical history reported by participants formed the basis on which cohorts were assigned.

The specimen sequenced was PBMCs or T cells enriched from blood (not recorded which). This TCR derives from a man aged 35 to 55 in a cohort exposed to, infected with or recovered from COVID-19 (not recorded which). The chain links TRBV9 to TRBJ1-2; D gene ambiguous. Written as DNA, the CDR3 is TGTGCCAGCAGCCCGAGCGTTAACTATGGCTACACCTTC. It specifies CASSPSVNYGYTF.